The 13 T cell receptor beta chains presented below share a single source sample, sequenced in a study of human thymus T cells. Obtained as resections during corrective heart surgery, the thymus tissue was then studied. Produced via immunoSEQ multiplex PCR; TCRdb's table is partial and in-frame only. Altogether around 130,000 clones are present, over 85% being singletons, with the ten largest covering roughly 0.024%. The sequenced sample consisted of thymus tissue. Receptors originate from a boy younger than two with a congenital heart defect but otherwise immunologically healthy.

This clone was detected only a few times. V and J are TRBV30 and TRBJ1-1, with D possibly matching TRBD1 (5 bases). Trimming cost V 3 bases and J 8 bases, with 13 bases left between them. This CDR3 has 12 amino acids. Germline V gene sequence: CDR1 GTSNPN, CDR2 SVGIG (reference sequence). CDR3 residues: CAWRLGDGEAFF. CDR3 sequence (DNA): TGTGCCTGGAGGCTAGGGGATGGAGAAGCTTTCTTT. Full variable domain (missing parts from reference TRBV30 and TRBJ1-1): SQTIHQWPATLVQPVGSPLSLECTVEGTSNPNLYWYRQAAGRGLQLLFYSVGIGQISSEVPQNLSASRPQDRQFILSSKKLLLSDSGFYLCAWRLGDGEAFFGQGTRLTVV.

V is TRBV5-1 and J is TRBJ1-4; D unclear. Deletions cut 0 bases from V and 1 base from J, with 10 bases between. Germline assignment: CDR1 SGHRS and CDR2 YFSETQ. The CDR3 loop spans 16 amino acids. For the CDR3, the DNA is TGCGCCAGCAGCTTGGCCGGGTGGGGAACTAATGAAAAACTGTTTTTT. Protein: CASSLAGWGTNEKLFF.

The V gene is TRBV27, the J gene TRBJ1-6; 7 bases fit TRBD1. J was trimmed by 7 bases and V by 3 bases; bases with no gene match: 6. The CDR3 extends over 15 amino acids. Germline CDR1 reads MNHEY; CDR2 reads SMNVEV (reference sequence). The CDR3 here is CASSFVQGNNSPLHF. The CDR3 coding sequence is TGTGCCAGCAGTTTTGTACAGGGGAACAATTCACCCCTCCACTTT.

This chain connects TRBV6-5 to TRBJ2-2; no clear D gene. V gave up 5 bases and J gave up 6 bases, with 16 bases separating them. Germline V lookup: CDR1 MNHEY, CDR2 SVGAGI. This CDR3 has 15 amino acids. CDR3 sequence reads: CASSTTYGWPGELFF. CDR3 nucleotides: TGTGCCAGCAGTACGACATATGGGTGGCCCGGGGAGCTGTTTTTT.

The chain employs TRBV9 and TRBJ1-2, with 11 bases aligning to TRBD1. There are 16 residues in the CDR3. Trimming removed 3 bases from V and 8 bases from J; junction bases left unmatched: 12. Per the germline V gene, CDR1 is SGDLS and CDR2 is YYNGEE. The CDR3 nucleotides read TGTGCCAGCAGCGAAACCGGGACAGGGGGGCCGAGGGGCTACACCTTC. This gives the protein CASSETGTGGPRGYTF. The full variable domain, its missing parts supplied by reference TRBV9 and TRBJ1-2, is DSGVTQTPKHLITATGQRVTLRCSPRSGDLSVYWYQQSLDQGLQFLIQYYNGEERAKGNILERFSAQQFPDLHSELNLSSLELGDSALYFCASSETGTGGPRGYTFGSGTRLTVV.

The chain uses TRBV9 and TRBJ2-3; 8 positions agree with TRBD2. Unmatched junction bases numbered 8, after V lost 0 bases and J lost 5 bases. The CDR3 is 16 amino acids. Germline V gene data show CDR1 as SGDLS and CDR2 as YYNGEE. The CDR3 bases are TGTGCCAGCAGCGTAGCCCACGAGCGGGGGAGAGATACGCAGTATTTT. Residues: CASSVAHERGRDTQYF.

V and J are TRBV5-4 and TRBJ2-3; 11 bases align to TRBD2. CDR1 is SGHNT, CDR2 YYREEE, per germline (reference sequence). This CDR3 has 17 residues. The V segment lost 4 bases and the J segment 6 bases; nucleotides outside the gene matches: 13. CDR3 DNA: TGTGCCAGCAGCCCGGGGGGGACTAGCGGCTTCTCGGATACGCAGTATTTT. Protein sequence: CASSPGGTSGFSDTQYF. The whole variable domain, remainder taken from reference TRBV5-4 and TRBJ2-3, is ETGVTQSPTHLIKTRGQQVTLRCSSQSGHNTVSWYQQALGQGPQFIFQYYREEENGRGNFPPRFSGLQFPNYSSELNVNALELDDSALYLCASSPGGTSGFSDTQYFGPGTRLTVL.

The chain employs TRBV21-1 and TRBJ1-2; TRBD1, the table's D call, was not compared with the DNA. TRBV21-1 is described as a pseudogene. The CDR3 consists of 13 residues. The CDR3 DNA reads as TGTGCCAGCAGCAATGCCAGGGGGGTTGGCTACACCTTC. As protein: CASSNARGVGYTF.

The chain carries TRBV7-8 and TRBJ2-7; D is unresolved. Germline values: CDR1 SGHVS, CDR2 FQNEAQ. This CDR3 contains 13 residues. With 2 bases removed from V and 2 bases from J, the gap between germline ends came to 7 bases. The CDR3 spells CASSLSLTYEQYF. The CDR3 DNA is TGTGCCAGCAGCTTATCCCTAACCTACGAGCAGTACTTC.

This clone was found a few times. V gene TRBV4-1 combines with J gene TRBJ1-2; 10 positions agree with TRBD1. Germline CDR1 is MGHRA and CDR2 is YSYEKL. This CDR3 contains 14 residues. The V gene end was trimmed by 3 bases and the J gene end by 8 bases; junction bases not matched to a gene: 6. CDR3 protein: CASSHSTGGEGYTF. DNA for the CDR3: TGCGCCAGCAGCCACTCGACAGGGGGCGAAGGCTACACCTTC.

The chain employs TRBV19 and TRBJ1-5; no definite D call. V lost 1 base, J lost 3 bases, and 16 bases lay in between. The CDR3 is 17 amino acids. CDR1 is LNHDA, CDR2 SQIVND, per germline (reference sequence). CDR3 loop: CASSIVSLYRTNQPQHF. The CDR3 DNA reads as TGTGCCAGTAGTATAGTGAGCCTATATCGGACCAATCAGCCCCAGCATTTT. Supplemented by reference TRBV19 and TRBJ1-5, the full variable domain reads DGGITQSPKYLFRKEGQNVTLSCEQNLNHDAMYWYRQDPGQGLRLIYYSQIVNDFQKGDIAEGYSVSREKKESFPLTVTSAQKNPTAFYLCASSIVSLYRTNQPQHFGDGTRLSIL.

V and J are TRBV28 and TRBJ1-2; 7 bases line up with TRBD1. Trimming at V came to 5 bases and at J to 1 base, leaving 7 bases not matched to a gene. Germline CDR1 is MDHEN and CDR2 is SYDVKM. This CDR3 has 15 amino acids. The CDR3: CASSGGQTFNYGYTF. CDR3 DNA sequence: TGTGCCAGCAGTGGGGGACAGACATTTAACTATGGCTACACCTTC.

The chain has TRBV30 and TRBJ1-3; 9 positions match TRBD1. The CDR3 totals 20 residues. Germline trimming cut 4 bases from V and 0 bases from J; bases unmatched to any gene: 19. Germline V gene sequence: CDR1 GTSNPN, CDR2 SVGIG (reference sequence). As DNA, the CDR3 is TGTGCCTGGATACAAAAACGGGACAGGGTACGTAGAAGCTCTGGAAACACCATATATTTT. Translating gives CAWIQKRDRVRRSSGNTIYF. The full variable domain, rest sourced from reference TRBV30 and TRBJ1-3, is SQTIHQWPATLVQPVGSPLSLECTVEGTSNPNLYWYRQAAGRGLQLLFYSVGIGQISSEVPQNLSASRPQDRQFILSSKKLLLSDSGFYLCAWIQKRDRVRRSSGNTIYFGEGSWLTVV.